This T cell receptor (beta chain) was sequenced during a study of blood T cell repertoires in COVID-19. Across the whole study: COVID-19 samples collected from the United States, Italy and Spain covered acute and convalescent phases.

V gave up 0 bases and J gave up 0 bases, with 6 bases separating them. This CDR3 comprises 14 residues. Germline values: CDR1 SGHRS, CDR2 YFSETQ. One Seattle source followed patients from active infection through their disease course. Generated by immunoSEQ multiplex PCR, the TCRdb table keeps only in-frame clones and is missing some. The table shows around 150,000 clones, with around 93% occurring only once. This clone came up a few times. This receptor was taken from a man in his thirties or forties with COVID-19, enrolled during active disease. The sample consisted of peripheral blood. The rearrangement links TRBV5-1 to TRBJ1-1, with no clear D. The CDR3 spells CASSLGAVNTEAFF. The CDR3 DNA reads TGCGCCAGCAGCTTGGGGGCCGTGAACACTGAAGCTTTCTTT.